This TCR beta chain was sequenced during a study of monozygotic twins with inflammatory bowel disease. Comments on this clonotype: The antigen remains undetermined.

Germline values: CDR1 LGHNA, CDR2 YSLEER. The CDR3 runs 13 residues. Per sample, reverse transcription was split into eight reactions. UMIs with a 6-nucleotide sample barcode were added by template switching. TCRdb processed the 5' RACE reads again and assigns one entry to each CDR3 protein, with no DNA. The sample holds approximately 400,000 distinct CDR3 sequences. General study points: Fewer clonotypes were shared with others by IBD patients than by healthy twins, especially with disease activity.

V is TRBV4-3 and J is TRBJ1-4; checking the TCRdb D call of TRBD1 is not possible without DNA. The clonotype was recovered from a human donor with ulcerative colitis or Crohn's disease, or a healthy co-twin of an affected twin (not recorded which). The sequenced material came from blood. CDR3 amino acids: CASSQDRGEKLFF.